Sequencing of this TCR beta chain was carried out in a study of post-analysis software for immune sequencing data. About the study: The study covered relapsing-remitting, secondary progressive and progressive-relapsing courses of multiple sclerosis. Points from the study as a whole: The authors found that F measure strongly co-clustered same-batch samples. Normalized Chao1 diversity was significantly reduced in patients versus controls.

Carried by the TCR beta cDNA libraries were unique molecular identifiers. A population of roughly 0.85 to 10 million T cells gave rise to around 480,000 cDNA molecules. TCRdb reprocessed the PCR reads via MiXCR and lists one record per CDR3 protein. The table shows a few hundred thousand distinct CDR3 sequences, with roughly 45% occurring only once. A few counts support this clonotype. What it binds is not known. The sequenced material came from blood. The TCR sequence derives from a girl aged 5 to 17 with multiple sclerosis.

CDR3 loop: CASSKRQGDTYEQYF. Written as DNA, the CDR3 is TGTGCCAGCAGCAAACGACAGGGAGATACTTACGAGCAGTACTTC. The chain uses TRBV21-1 and TRBJ2-7; TRBD1 is taken as the D call from the table, unchecked against the DNA. TRBV21-1 is described as a pseudogene. The CDR3 length is 15 residues.